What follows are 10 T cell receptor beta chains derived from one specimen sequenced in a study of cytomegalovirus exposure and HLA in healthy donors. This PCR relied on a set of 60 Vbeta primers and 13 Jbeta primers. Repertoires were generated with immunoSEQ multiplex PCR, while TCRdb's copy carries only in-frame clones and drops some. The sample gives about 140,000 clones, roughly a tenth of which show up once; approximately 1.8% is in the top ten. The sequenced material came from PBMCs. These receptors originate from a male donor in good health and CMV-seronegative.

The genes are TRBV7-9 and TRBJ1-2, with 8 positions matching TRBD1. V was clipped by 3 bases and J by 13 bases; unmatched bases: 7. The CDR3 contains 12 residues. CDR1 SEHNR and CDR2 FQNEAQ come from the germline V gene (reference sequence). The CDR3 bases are TGTGCCAGCAGCTTGGACAGGGAATATAGCACCTTC. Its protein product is CASSLDREYSTF.

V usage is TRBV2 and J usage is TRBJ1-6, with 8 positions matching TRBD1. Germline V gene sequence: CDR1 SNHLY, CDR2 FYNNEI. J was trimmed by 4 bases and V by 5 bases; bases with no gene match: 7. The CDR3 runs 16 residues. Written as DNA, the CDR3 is TGTGCCAGCAGTCTGACAGGGGTGGGATATAATTCACCCCTCCACTTT. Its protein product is CASSLTGVGYNSPLHF.

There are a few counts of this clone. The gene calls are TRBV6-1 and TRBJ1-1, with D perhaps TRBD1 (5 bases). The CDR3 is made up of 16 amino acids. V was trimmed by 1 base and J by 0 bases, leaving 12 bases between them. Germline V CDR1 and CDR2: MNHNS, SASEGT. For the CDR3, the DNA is TGTGCCAGCAGTGAAGTCGACAGCCTAATGAACACTGAAGCTTTCTTT. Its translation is CASSEVDSLMNTEAFF.

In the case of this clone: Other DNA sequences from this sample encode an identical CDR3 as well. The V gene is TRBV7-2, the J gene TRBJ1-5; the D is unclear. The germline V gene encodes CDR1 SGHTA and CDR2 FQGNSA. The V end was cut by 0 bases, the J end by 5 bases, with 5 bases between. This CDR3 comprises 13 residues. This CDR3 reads CASSLARDQPQHF. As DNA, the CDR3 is TGTGCCAGCAGCTTAGCGCGTGATCAGCCCCAGCATTTT.

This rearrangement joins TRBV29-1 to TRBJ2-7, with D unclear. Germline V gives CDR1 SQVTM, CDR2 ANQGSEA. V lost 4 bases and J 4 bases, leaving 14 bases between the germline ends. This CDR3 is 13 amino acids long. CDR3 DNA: TGCAGCGTTGCCGCGGCTCTCGGTTACGAGCAGTACTTC. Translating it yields CSVAAALGYEQYF.

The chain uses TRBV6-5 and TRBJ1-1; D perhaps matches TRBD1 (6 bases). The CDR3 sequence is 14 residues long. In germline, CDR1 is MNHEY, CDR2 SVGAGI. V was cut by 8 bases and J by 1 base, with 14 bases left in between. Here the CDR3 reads CASGLRTANTEAFF. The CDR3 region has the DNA TGTGCCAGCGGTCTTAGGACAGCGAACACTGAAGCTTTCTTT.

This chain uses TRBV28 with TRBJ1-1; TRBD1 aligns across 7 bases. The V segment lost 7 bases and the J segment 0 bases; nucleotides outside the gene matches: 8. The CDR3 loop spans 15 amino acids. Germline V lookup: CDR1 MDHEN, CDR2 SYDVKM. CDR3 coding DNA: TGTGCCAGCATCAGGACAGGAGGGCTGAACACTGAAGCTTTCTTT. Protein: CASIRTGGLNTEAFF.

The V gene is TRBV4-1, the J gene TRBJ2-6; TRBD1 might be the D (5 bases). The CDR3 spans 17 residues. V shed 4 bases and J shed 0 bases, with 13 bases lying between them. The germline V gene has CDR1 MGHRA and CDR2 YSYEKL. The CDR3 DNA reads TGCGCCAGCAGCCTCCGGTACAGGCTCTCTGGGGCCAACGTCCTGACTTTC. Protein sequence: CASSLRYRLSGANVLTF.

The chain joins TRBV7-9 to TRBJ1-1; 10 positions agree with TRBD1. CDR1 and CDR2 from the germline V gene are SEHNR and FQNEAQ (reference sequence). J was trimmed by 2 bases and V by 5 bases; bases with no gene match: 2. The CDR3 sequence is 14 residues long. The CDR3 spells CASSRTGGNTEAFF. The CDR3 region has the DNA TGTGCCAGCAGCCGGACAGGGGGAAACACTGAAGCTTTCTTT.

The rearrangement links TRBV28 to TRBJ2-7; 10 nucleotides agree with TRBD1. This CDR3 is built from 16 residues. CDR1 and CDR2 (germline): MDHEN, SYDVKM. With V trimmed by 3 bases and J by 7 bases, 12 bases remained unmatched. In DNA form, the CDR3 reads TGTGCCAGCAGTTTTCTGCCGGGGACAGGGGTGTGGGAGCAGTACTTC. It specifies CASSFLPGTGVWEQYF. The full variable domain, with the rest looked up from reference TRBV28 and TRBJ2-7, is DVKVTQSSRYLVKRTGEKVFLECVQDMDHENMFWYRQDPGLGLRLIYFSYDVKMKEKGDIPEGYSVSREKKERFSLILESASTNQTSMYLCASSFLPGTGVWEQYFGPGTRLTVT.